A selection of T cell receptor beta chains follows, all from one sample in a study of T cells in Graves' hyperthyroidism and ophthalmopathy. One entry per CDR3 protein results from TCRdb running MiXCR on the multiplex PCR reads. The repertoire holds about 720,000 distinct CDR3 sequences, with approximately 18% as singletons. The sample taken for sequencing was blood. These receptor sequences come from a woman aged 45 to 65 with Graves' hyperthyroidism that later progressed to Graves' ophthalmopathy. Both conserved end residues are part of each CDR3. Fields, in order: J gene, clone size, V gene, D gene, CDR3 DNA, CDR3 protein. D genes are given only for firm matches. Part of the rows lack a size; the others show once, few, many or a class for expanded clones.

j_call: TRBJ2-5; clone_size: .; v_call: TRBV9; d_call: TRBD1; cdr3_nt: TGTGCCAGCAGTGAGTCGCTGGCAGGGGGCACGGAGACCCAGTACTTC; cdr3_aa: CASSESLAGGTETQYF
j_call: TRBJ2-2; clone_size: few; v_call: TRBV18; d_call: TRBD1; cdr3_nt: TGTGCCAGCTCTTCCAAACGGACAGGGAACGGGGAGCTGTTTTTT; cdr3_aa: CASSSKRTGNGELFF
j_call: TRBJ2-1; clone_size: many; v_call: TRBV18; d_call: TRBD2; cdr3_nt: TGTGCCAGCTCACCACCGGCTAGCGGGGGGTACAATGAGCAGTTCTTC; cdr3_aa: CASSPPASGGYNEQFF
j_call: TRBJ1-5; clone_size: .; v_call: TRBV27; d_call: .; cdr3_nt: TGTGCCAGCAGTCCCCCCGGTGGCGATCAGCCCCAGCATTTT; cdr3_aa: CASSPPGGDQPQHF
j_call: TRBJ1-2; clone_size: .; v_call: TRBV5-1; d_call: .; cdr3_nt: TGCGCCAGCAGCTTGGGTCTGGGTCCCTCCTATGGCTACACCTTC; cdr3_aa: CASSLGLGPSYGYTF
j_call: TRBJ1-5; clone_size: many; v_call: TRBV24-1; d_call: TRBD1; cdr3_nt: TGTGCCACCAGTGAGTCCGGGACAGGGGGCAATCAGCCCCAGCATTTT; cdr3_aa: CATSESGTGGNQPQHF
j_call: TRBJ1-1; clone_size: many; v_call: TRBV4-1; d_call: .; cdr3_nt: TGCGCCAGCAGCCAACCTGTCAGGGAAGGAACTGAAGCTTTCTTT; cdr3_aa: CASSQPVREGTEAFF
j_call: TRBJ2-3; clone_size: .; v_call: TRBV19; d_call: .; cdr3_nt: TGTGCCAGTAGTATCGGAGGACACACAGATACGCAGTATTTT; cdr3_aa: CASSIGGHTDTQYF
j_call: TRBJ2-2; clone_size: many; v_call: TRBV3-1; d_call: .; cdr3_nt: TGTGCCAGCAGCCAGTTGGGGAACACCGGGGAGCTGTTTTTT; cdr3_aa: CASSQLGNTGELFF
j_call: TRBJ2-5; clone_size: .; v_call: TRBV27; d_call: .; cdr3_nt: TGTGCCAGCAGTTTAATGGGGGCCGAGACCCAGTACTTC; cdr3_aa: CASSLMGAETQYF
j_call: TRBJ2-3; clone_size: many; v_call: TRBV12-3/TRBV12-4; d_call: TRBD2; cdr3_nt: TGTGCCAGCAGCAGGACTAGCGGGGGGTCCGAGTATCGAGGCACAGATACGCAGTATTTT; cdr3_aa: CASSRTSGGSEYRGTDTQYF
j_call: TRBJ2-2; clone_size: .; v_call: TRBV11-2; d_call: TRBD2; cdr3_nt: TGTGCCAGCAGCTTTAGTACCAGCGGGGGTTACTCCGGGGAGCTGTTTTTT; cdr3_aa: CASSFSTSGGYSGELFF
j_call: TRBJ1-5; clone_size: .; v_call: TRBV7-8; d_call: .; cdr3_nt: TGTGCCAGCAGCTTAGCGTCCGCACGGGAGCCCCAGCATTTT; cdr3_aa: CASSLASAREPQHF
j_call: TRBJ1-2; clone_size: many; v_call: TRBV11-2; d_call: .; cdr3_nt: TGTGCCAGCAGCTTAGAAGGTCTCAAAGTGGATGGCTACACCTTC; cdr3_aa: CASSLEGLKVDGYTF
j_call: TRBJ2-7; clone_size: few; v_call: TRBV27; d_call: .; cdr3_nt: TGTGCCAGCAGTTTATCTCGGAGGCAGGGGCTCTCCTACGAGCAGTACTTC; cdr3_aa: CASSLSRRQGLSYEQYF
j_call: TRBJ1-5; clone_size: many; v_call: TRBV2; d_call: .; cdr3_nt: TGTGCCAGCAGTGGGCACTCCAATCAGCCCCAGCATTTT; cdr3_aa: CASSGHSNQPQHF
j_call: TRBJ2-2; clone_size: many; v_call: TRBV7-6; d_call: .; cdr3_nt: TGTGCCAGCAGCTTAGAGGCTTCCGGGGGCACCGGGGAGCTGTTTTTT; cdr3_aa: CASSLEASGGTGELFF
j_call: TRBJ1-2; clone_size: .; v_call: TRBV7-8; d_call: .; cdr3_nt: TGTGCCAGCAGCTTAGACGGCCTTCGCACCTTC; cdr3_aa: CASSLDGLRTF
j_call: TRBJ2-5; clone_size: once; v_call: TRBV20-1; d_call: .; cdr3_nt: TGCAGTGCACACACCCAGGGAGAGACCCAGTACTTC; cdr3_aa: CSAHTQGETQYF
j_call: TRBJ1-1; clone_size: .; v_call: TRBV29-1; d_call: .; cdr3_nt: TGCAGCGTTGAGTCCGGGGGAAAAGCTTTCTTT; cdr3_aa: CSVESGGKAFF
j_call: TRBJ2-1; clone_size: many; v_call: TRBV13; d_call: TRBD1; cdr3_nt: TGTGCCAGCAGCTTCGGACAGGGGGGCAATGAGCAGTTCTTC; cdr3_aa: CASSFGQGGNEQFF
j_call: TRBJ2-1; clone_size: .; v_call: TRBV7-2; d_call: .; cdr3_nt: TGTGCCAGCAGCGTCGATTTTAGCAATGAGCAGCTCTTC; cdr3_aa: CASSVDFSNEQLF
j_call: TRBJ1-4; clone_size: .; v_call: TRBV20-1; d_call: TRBD1; cdr3_nt: TGCAGTGCTAGACCGACAGGGCAAAAACTGTTTTTT; cdr3_aa: CSARPTGQKLFF
j_call: TRBJ1-1; clone_size: once; v_call: TRBV12-3/TRBV12-4; d_call: .; cdr3_nt: TGTGCCAGCAGTACTACAGGGAAGAACACTGAAGCCTTCTTT; cdr3_aa: CASSTTGKNTEAFF
j_call: TRBJ1-2; clone_size: few; v_call: TRBV20-1; d_call: .; cdr3_nt: TGCAGCCCGGAGACAGCGACTTATGGCTACACCTTC; cdr3_aa: CSPETATYGYTF
j_call: TRBJ2-1; clone_size: few; v_call: TRBV7-7; d_call: .; cdr3_nt: TGTGCTAGCAGCTTAGATGGCAGGGGTGGCAATGAGCAGTTCTTC; cdr3_aa: CASSLDGRGGNEQFF
j_call: TRBJ2-2; clone_size: .; v_call: TRBV5-1; d_call: .; cdr3_nt: TGCGCCAGCAGCTCCGAAACCCCTAGCTCTTCCGGGGAGCTGTTTTTT; cdr3_aa: CASSSETPSSSGELFF
j_call: TRBJ2-1; clone_size: .; v_call: TRBV7-2; d_call: TRBD2; cdr3_nt: TGTGCCAGCAGCTTAAGTTCGAGCGGGGGGGGCCACGGGCCCTACAATGAGCAGTTCTTC; cdr3_aa: CASSLSSSGGGHGPYNEQFF
j_call: TRBJ2-1; clone_size: .; v_call: TRBV28; d_call: .; cdr3_nt: TGTGCCAGCAGTCACAACAGGGTTTTCTCCTACAATGAGCAGTTCTTC; cdr3_aa: CASSHNRVFSYNEQFF
j_call: TRBJ2-3; clone_size: many; v_call: TRBV2; d_call: .; cdr3_nt: TGTGCCAGCAGTGCCGGGACATGGACCACAGATACGCAGTATTTT; cdr3_aa: CASSAGTWTTDTQYF
j_call: TRBJ1-6; clone_size: few; v_call: TRBV7-9; d_call: .; cdr3_nt: TGTGCCAGCAGCTTAGGACAGACCGATGCTTCACCCCTCCACTTT; cdr3_aa: CASSLGQTDASPLHF
j_call: TRBJ1-2; clone_size: .; v_call: TRBV10-3; d_call: .; cdr3_nt: TGTGCCATCAGTGAGCCGAACAGGGAAGGGAGCTATGGCTACACCTTC; cdr3_aa: CAISEPNREGSYGYTF
j_call: TRBJ2-5; clone_size: .; v_call: TRBV9; d_call: TRBD1; cdr3_nt: TGTGCCAGCAGCGTTACAGGGGACCGAGGGGAGACCCAGTACTTC; cdr3_aa: CASSVTGDRGETQYF
j_call: TRBJ2-7; clone_size: few; v_call: TRBV5-6; d_call: .; cdr3_nt: TGTGCCAGCAGCTTCTCGGGCAGTTCAAACTACGAGCAGTACTTC; cdr3_aa: CASSFSGSSNYEQYF
j_call: TRBJ2-1; clone_size: many; v_call: TRBV12-3/TRBV12-4; d_call: TRBD2; cdr3_nt: TGTGCCAGCAGTTTAGTGGCGCTAGCGGGGCGGGGAAATGAGCAGTTCTTC; cdr3_aa: CASSLVALAGRGNEQFF
j_call: TRBJ2-5; clone_size: .; v_call: TRBV6-2/TRBV6-3; d_call: .; cdr3_nt: TGTGCCAGCAGTTACGTAGGGTCTGGGGAGACCCAGTACTTC; cdr3_aa: CASSYVGSGETQYF
j_call: TRBJ2-1; clone_size: .; v_call: TRBV20-1; d_call: .; cdr3_nt: TGCAGTGCTAGAGCTTACCGAAGCTCCTACAATGAGCAGTTCTTC; cdr3_aa: CSARAYRSSYNEQFF
j_call: TRBJ1-5; clone_size: many; v_call: TRBV3-1; d_call: TRBD1; cdr3_nt: TGTGCCAGCAGCCGGGACAGGGCAAACAATCAGCCCCAGCATTTT; cdr3_aa: CASSRDRANNQPQHF
j_call: TRBJ1-5; clone_size: many; v_call: TRBV3-1; d_call: .; cdr3_nt: TGTGCCAGCAGCCAAGGGGGCAGGGATCATCAGCCCCAGCATTTT; cdr3_aa: CASSQGGRDHQPQHF
j_call: TRBJ2-5; clone_size: many; v_call: TRBV2; d_call: .; cdr3_nt: TGTGCCAGCAGTGAAGGACAGGATCAAGAGACCCAGTACTTC; cdr3_aa: CASSEGQDQETQYF
j_call: TRBJ1-1; clone_size: many; v_call: TRBV30; d_call: .; cdr3_nt: TGTGCCCAGGACAGAGAGGGGAAAACCGCTGAAGCTTTCTTT; cdr3_aa: CAQDREGKTAEAFF